The rows below give T cell receptor beta chains drawn from one sample of a study of T-cell memory formation after mild COVID-19. TCRdb reprocessed the 5' RACE reads with MiXCR, giving one entry per CDR3 protein. This table holds 200,000 to 250,000 distinct CDR3 sequences, roughly a tenth found once. Sequencing was done on a sample of PBMCs or a T cell subset sorted from them (not recorded which). The receptors stem from a man younger than 30 who had mild COVID-19 (a few samples of this study predate the infection). Cell type and time point are not known. CDR3s include the opening cysteine and the closing phenylalanine or tryptophan. The D gene is left open where the match is weak. Clone size appears in some rows only: once, few, many, or a class for an expanded clone.

>TRBJ2-5|.|TRBV7-3|many
TGTGCCAGCAGCCCCTCCGGGGAGACCCAGTACTTC
CASSPSGETQYF
>TRBJ1-1|.|TRBV6-5|.
TGTGCCAGCACCGCAGGGCTGGGCACTGAAGCTTTCTTT
CASTAGLGTEAFF
>TRBJ1-4|.|TRBV20-1|few
TGCAGTGCTAGAGATCGGAGGGGAGAAGGTGAAAAACTGTTTTTT
CSARDRRGEGEKLFF
>TRBJ2-1|.|TRBV15|few
TGTGCCACCAGCAGAGATTATGAGGTTGAGCAGTTCTTC
CATSRDYEVEQFF
>TRBJ2-7|TRBD1|TRBV5-1|.
TGCGCCAGCAGCTTGGGACGACAGGGCTCCTACGAGCAGTACTTC
CASSLGRQGSYEQYF
>TRBJ1-2|TRBD1|TRBV2|few
TGTGCCAGCAGCGCCGGGACAGGGGGCTATGGCTACACCTTC
CASSAGTGGYGYTF
>TRBJ1-2|TRBD1|TRBV10-3|.
TGTGCCGTACGGACAGGGTCTAACTATGGCTACACCTTC
CAVRTGSNYGYTF
>TRBJ1-5|.|TRBV20-1|few
TGCAGTGCTAGAGGGGGGAGGTCGGATCAGCCCCAGCATTTT
CSARGGRSDQPQHF
>TRBJ2-1|.|TRBV5-1|few
TGCGCCAGCAGCTTGGGCTTCTTGGGGGTTCTGCCAAATCTCAATGAGCAGTTCTTC
CASSLGFLGVLPNLNEQFF
>TRBJ1-5|.|TRBV2|.
TGTGCCAGCAGTGTGCAGGGTCAAGGCAATCAGCCCCAGCATTTT
CASSVQGQGNQPQHF
>TRBJ2-1|.|TRBV5-1|few
TGCGCCAGCAGCCCCGGGACTCCTAATGAGCAGTTCTTC
CASSPGTPNEQFF
>TRBJ1-2|.|TRBV7-8|few
TGTGCCAGCAGCTTAGGAACAGCATCGGGGCATGGCTACACCTTC
CASSLGTASGHGYTF
>TRBJ2-1|.|TRBV20-1|many
TGCAGTGCTACGAGCAATGAGCAGTTCTTC
CSATSNEQFF
>TRBJ2-2|.|TRBV7-2|few
TGTGCCAGCAGCTTAGGAGGTGGGACCACCGGGGAGCTGTTTTTT
CASSLGGGTTGELFF
>TRBJ1-2|.|TRBV11-2|.
TGTGCCAGCAGCCTCAACCAGGGAACAGGCTATGGCTACACCTTC
CASSLNQGTGYGYTF
>TRBJ2-5|.|TRBV7-9|.
TGTGCCAGCAGCCCGATGACTTTCGAGACCCAGTACTTC
CASSPMTFETQYF
>TRBJ2-7|TRBD2|TRBV12-3/TRBV12-4|.
TGTGCCAGCAGTCCCGCGGGGGGCCAACCCGAGCAGTACTTC
CASSPAGGQPEQYF
>TRBJ2-7|TRBD2|TRBV2|.
TGTGCCAGCAGTGGGCTAGCGGCAATCTCCTACGAGCAGTACTTC
CASSGLAAISYEQYF
>TRBJ1-1|.|TRBV5-6|many
TGTGCCAGCAGCCGATCCGGGGGGAACACTGAAGCTTTCTTT
CASSRSGGNTEAFF
>TRBJ1-6|TRBD1|TRBV7-3|many
TGTGCCAGCAGCCTCCGGGACAGGGGGCTTTCACCCCTCCACTTT
CASSLRDRGLSPLHF
>TRBJ2-5|TRBD2|TRBV5-6|.
TGTGCCAGCTGGGGGGGGTTCGGAGAGACCCAGTACTTC
CASWGGFGETQYF
>TRBJ2-2|TRBD2|TRBV5-6|many
TGTGCCAGCAGCTTGCGGCGTCTAGCGGGGCAACTATCCACCGGGGAGCTGTTTTTT
CASSLRRLAGQLSTGELFF
>TRBJ2-7|.|TRBV4-1|.
TGCGCCAGCAGCCAAGATCGGAGGATTGCCTACGAGCAGTACTTC
CASSQDRRIAYEQYF
>TRBJ1-4|TRBD1|TRBV20-1|few
TGCAGTGCTAGGACAGGGAATGAAAAACTGTTTTTT
CSARTGNEKLFF
>TRBJ2-7|.|TRBV4-3|.
TGCGCCAGCAGCCAAGATGCATTTGGCACGCTCTCCTACGAGCAGTACTTC
CASSQDAFGTLSYEQYF
>TRBJ1-1|.|TRBV6-5|.
TGTGCCAGCAATGAACTGACAGGCGACACTGAAGCTTTCTTT
CASNELTGDTEAFF
>TRBJ1-2|.|TRBV10-3|.
TGTGCCATCAGTGACCCCGGGAGGCAGGGAGGTTACACCTTC
CAISDPGRQGGYTF
>TRBJ2-6|.|TRBV4-3|.
TGCGCCAGCAGCCAAGGAAATGGGGCCAACGTCCTGACTTTC
CASSQGNGANVLTF
>TRBJ1-3|.|TRBV7-2|few
TGTGCCAGCAGTCCCTTCTCTGGAAACACCATATATTTT
CASSPFSGNTIYF